The source of this T cell receptor (beta chain) is a study of CD8 T cells in ankylosing spondylitis. Points from the study as a whole: Past research had described some motif variants in reactive arthritis synovial fluid and blood. Characteristic of ankylosing spondylitis blood, it appeared, was a TCR beta motif comprising several highly homologous variants.

Germline V gene sequence: CDR1 MGHRA, CDR2 YSYEKL. CDR3 length equals 13 residues. V was clipped by 4 bases and J by 4 bases, with 8 bases between them. Library preparation for TCR beta used quantitative 5'-RACE with molecular barcodes. From the 5' RACE reads, TCRdb called clonotypes with MiXCR, one entry per CDR3 protein. Of roughly 250,000 distinct CDR3 sequences listed, approximately 9% are singletons. This clonotype was seen repeatedly, ten times or more. Its specificity is unknown. This sequence originates from a male donor with ankylosing spondylitis or in good health (not recorded which). Sequenced input: blood, either unsorted or a sorted T cell fraction (not recorded which). The J gene is TRBJ2-1, the V gene TRBV4-1; no clear D gene. The DNA for the CDR3 is TGCGCCAGCAGCCTTTTTGATTACAATGAGCAGTTCTTC. The encoded protein is CASSLFDYNEQFF.